This passage covers 3 T cell receptor beta chains from one sample sequenced in a study of somatic mutations in cytotoxic T cells in rheumatoid arthritis (dated by TCRdb to the late 2010s). The library was produced with the immunoSEQ multiplex PCR assay. Sourced from immuneACCESS, this table was stored by TCRdb with only in-frame sequences that have V and J called. A share of the clones is absent; for the studies checked, an unresolved V gene accounts for under half, and the remainder has no known explanation. A total of about 7,000 clones appear in this sample, 75% of them only once. The ten top clones hold 15% to 19% of the sample. Sequenced material: CD8+ T cells sorted from blood. These receptor sequences come from an adult with rheumatoid arthritis.

The genes are TRBV5-1 and TRBJ1-2; weak D call: TRBD1 (6 bases). Germline loops: CDR1 SGHRS, CDR2 YFSETQ. The CDR3 spans 16 residues. V lost 0 bases and J lost 4, with 16 bases in between. The CDR3 loop is CASSLEGTGRPYGYTF. CDR3 bases: TGCGCCAGCAGCTTGGAGGGCACAGGGCGGCCCTATGGCTACACCTTC.

The CDR3 DNA is TGTGCCAGCAGTGAGCGAAGCCCGAACACTGAAGCTTTCTTT. Translating it yields CASSERSPNTEAFF. V usage is TRBV2 and J usage is TRBJ1-1; D not certain. CDR1 is SNHLY, CDR2 FYNNEI, per germline. The length of the CDR3 is 14 residues. V lost 3 bases to trimming and J lost 1 base, with 9 bases between them.

The chain is built from TRBV9 and TRBJ2-1, with D perhaps assigned TRBD1 or TRBD2 (5 bases each). Germline CDR1 is SGDLS and CDR2 is YYNGEE. The ends were cut back, 4 bases at V and 2 bases at J, with 7 bases in the middle. The CDR3 covers 13 residues. CDR3 sequence (DNA): TGTGCCAGCAGCCGGGACGCCTACAATGAGCAGTTCTTC. Its protein is CASSRDAYNEQFF.